This TCR beta chain was captured by sequencing in a study of T cells in Graves' hyperthyroidism and ophthalmopathy. At least ten counts were recorded for this clonotype. Its cognate antigen is unknown. The CDR3 consists of 12 residues. Per germline, CDR1 SQVTM and CDR2 ANQGSEA. V was pared by 4 bases and J by 5 bases, with 5 bases of the junction left unmatched. RNA transcripts gave rise to amplified TCR beta CDR3 regions. First-round RT-PCR targeting the TCR CDR3 was performed with the HTBI primer set. TCRdb recomputed calls from the multiplex PCR reads with MiXCR, one row per CDR3 protein. The data hold about 520,000 distinct CDR3 sequences, with around 22% observed a single time. Points from the study as a whole: Blood samples included most of the expanded thyroid clonotypes exceeding 0.001. The model foresaw ophthalmopathy a median around 6.4 months prior to onset.

This clonotype originated in a woman in her twenties or thirties with Graves' ophthalmopathy. The chain links TRBV29-1 to TRBJ2-7; 7 nucleotides line up with TRBD2. The sequenced sample was blood. In DNA form, the CDR3 reads TGCAGCGTTGTGCGGGAGAGTCACGAGCAGTACTTC. Residues: CSVVRESHEQYF.